This TCR beta chain was obtained from a study of technical replicates of blood from several donors. Libraries were prepared by immunoSEQ multiplex PCR; TCRdb keeps only in-frame clonotypes and omits some of them. The sample lists roughly 71,000 clones; roughly 95% were seen once. The CDR3 spans 14 residues. V lost 3 bases and J 3 bases, leaving 8 bases between the germline ends. Germline CDR1 reads MDHEN; CDR2 reads SYDVKM. The clonotype originates from a human donor in good health. V gene TRBV28 combines with J gene TRBJ2-2, with D possibly being TRBD1 (5 bases). The sample taken for sequencing was T cells isolated from PBMCs. CDR3 sequence: CASSFTRDTGELFF. The CDR3 DNA reads as TGTGCCAGCAGTTTTACCAGGGACACCGGGGAGCTGTTTTTT.